This T cell receptor (beta chain) is from a study of blood T cell repertoires in COVID-19. Study overall: Samples taken during acute and convalescent COVID-19 were collected in the United States, Italy and Spain.

Trimming at V came to 2 bases and at J to 8 bases, leaving 5 bases not matched to a gene. The CDR3 runs to 15 residues. Germline assignment: CDR1 MNHEY and CDR2 SVGAGI. TCRdb's table, derived via immunoSEQ multiplex PCR, lists solely in-frame clones and lacks some. The data contain approximately 260,000 clones, just under 85% of them singletons. The genes are TRBV6-5 and TRBJ1-6, with 8 bases lining up with TRBD1. This TCR was recovered from a woman older than 75 with acute or convalescent COVID-19. Sequenced material: peripheral blood. This CDR3 reads CASSYTGGRDSPLHF. Here the CDR3 DNA reads TGTGCCAGCAGTTACACAGGGGGAAGGGATTCACCCCTCCACTTT.